The text below deals with one TCR beta chain. Its cognate antigen is unknown. This sample was taken from a study of cytomegalovirus exposure and HLA in healthy donors. Study at large: Researchers found that roughly 81% of 398 genotyped donors fell within the Caucasian-associated ancestry cluster.

In germline, CDR1 is MDHEN, CDR2 SYDVKM. V was cut by 2 bases and J by 6 bases, with 19 bases left in between. CDR3 length: 16 residues. Study-wide results and limits: A prior analysis recorded that most TCR beta V segments were productive about 87% or about 30% of the time. For cytomegalovirus status, the classifier reportedly gave diagnoses with high specificity and sensitivity. A later analysis reportedly identified an Asian-associated ancestry cluster as carrying fewer N-insertions than the approximately 670-donor mean.

It was with 60 Vbeta and 13 Jbeta primers that the PCR ran. Clones were read by immunoSEQ multiplex PCR, and TCRdb kept only the in-frame ones, dropping some. The table has around 170,000 clones, 70% to 85% seen once; the top ten hold approximately 0.7%. The clonotype was recovered from a woman aged 40 to 50 in good health and CMV-seronegative. The genes are TRBV28 and TRBJ1-1, with a weak D call TRBD1 (6 bases). Sequenced input: PBMCs. The CDR3 sequence is CASSLDNRDLGAEAFF. CDR3 DNA: TGTGCCAGCAGTTTAGATAACAGGGATTTGGGTGCTGAAGCTTTCTTT.